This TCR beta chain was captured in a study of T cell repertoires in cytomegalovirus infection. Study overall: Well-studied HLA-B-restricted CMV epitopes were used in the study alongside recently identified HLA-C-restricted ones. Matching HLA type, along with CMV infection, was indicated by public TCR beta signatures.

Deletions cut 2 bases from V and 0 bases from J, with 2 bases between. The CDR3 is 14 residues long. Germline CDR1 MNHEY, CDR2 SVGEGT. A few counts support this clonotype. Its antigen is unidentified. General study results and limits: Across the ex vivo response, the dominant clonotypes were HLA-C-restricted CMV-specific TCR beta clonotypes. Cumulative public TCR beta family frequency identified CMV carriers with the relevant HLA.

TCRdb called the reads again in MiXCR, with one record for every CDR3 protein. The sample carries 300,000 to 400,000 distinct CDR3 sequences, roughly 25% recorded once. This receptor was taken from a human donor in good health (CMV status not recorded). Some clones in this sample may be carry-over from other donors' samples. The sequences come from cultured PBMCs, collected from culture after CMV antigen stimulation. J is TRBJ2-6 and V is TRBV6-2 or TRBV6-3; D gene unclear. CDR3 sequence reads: CASSYDSGANVLTF. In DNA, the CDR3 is TGTGCCAGCAGTTACGACTCTGGGGCCAACGTCCTGACTTTC.